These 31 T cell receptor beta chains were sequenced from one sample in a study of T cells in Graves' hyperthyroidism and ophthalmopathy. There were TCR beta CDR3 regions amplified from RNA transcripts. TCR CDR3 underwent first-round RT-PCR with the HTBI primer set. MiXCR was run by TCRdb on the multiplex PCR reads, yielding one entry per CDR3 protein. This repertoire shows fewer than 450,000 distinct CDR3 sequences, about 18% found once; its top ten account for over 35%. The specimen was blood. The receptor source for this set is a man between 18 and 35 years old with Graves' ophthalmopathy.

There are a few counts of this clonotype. The CDR3 here is CASSGLAGGEDEQYF. CDR3 in DNA: TGTGCCAGCAGCGGCCTAGCGGGGGGGGAGGACGAGCAGTACTTC. The chain uses TRBV5-4 and TRBJ2-7; 12 positions agree with TRBD2. Trimming took 4 bases from V and 5 from J; bases not matched to a gene: 7. Germline values: CDR1 SGHNT, CDR2 YYREEE (reference sequence). This CDR3 is built from 15 residues.

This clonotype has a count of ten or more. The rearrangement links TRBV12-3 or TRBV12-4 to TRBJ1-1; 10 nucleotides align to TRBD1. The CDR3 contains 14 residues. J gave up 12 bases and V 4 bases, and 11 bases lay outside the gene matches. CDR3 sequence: CASSWEGTGDGTFF. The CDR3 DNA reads TGTGCCAGCAGTTGGGAGGGGACAGGGGATGGAACTTTCTTT.

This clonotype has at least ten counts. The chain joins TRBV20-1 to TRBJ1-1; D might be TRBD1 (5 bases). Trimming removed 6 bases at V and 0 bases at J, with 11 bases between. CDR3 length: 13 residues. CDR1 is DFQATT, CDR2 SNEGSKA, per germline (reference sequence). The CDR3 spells CSASRGVNTEAFF. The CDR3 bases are TGCAGTGCCTCGAGGGGAGTGAACACTGAAGCTTTCTTT.

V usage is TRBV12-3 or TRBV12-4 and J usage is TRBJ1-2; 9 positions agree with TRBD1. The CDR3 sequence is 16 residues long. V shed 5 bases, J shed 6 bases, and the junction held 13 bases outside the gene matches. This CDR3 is CASSPSSTGGAHGYTF. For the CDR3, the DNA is TGTGCCAGCAGTCCCTCCAGTACAGGGGGCGCGCATGGCTACACCTTC.

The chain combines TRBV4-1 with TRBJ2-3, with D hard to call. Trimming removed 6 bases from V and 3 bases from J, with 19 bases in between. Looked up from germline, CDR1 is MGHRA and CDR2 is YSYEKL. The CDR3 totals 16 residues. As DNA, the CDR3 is TGCGCCAGCAGTCCTCTGACTTTTGCTGAAACAGATACGCAGTATTTT. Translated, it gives CASSPLTFAETDTQYF.

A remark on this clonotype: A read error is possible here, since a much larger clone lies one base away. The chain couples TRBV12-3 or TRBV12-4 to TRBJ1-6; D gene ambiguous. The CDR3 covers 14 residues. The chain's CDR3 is CASSFGDYSSPLHF. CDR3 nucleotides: TGTGCCAGCAGTTTCGGAGATTATAGTTCACCCCTCCACTTT.

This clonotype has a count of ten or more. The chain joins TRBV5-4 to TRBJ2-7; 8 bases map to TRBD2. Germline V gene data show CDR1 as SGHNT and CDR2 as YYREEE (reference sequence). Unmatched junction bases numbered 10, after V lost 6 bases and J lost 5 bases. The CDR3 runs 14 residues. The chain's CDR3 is CASTKYGGGHEQYF. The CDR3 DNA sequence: TGTGCCAGCACCAAATACGGGGGGGGCCACGAGCAGTACTTC.

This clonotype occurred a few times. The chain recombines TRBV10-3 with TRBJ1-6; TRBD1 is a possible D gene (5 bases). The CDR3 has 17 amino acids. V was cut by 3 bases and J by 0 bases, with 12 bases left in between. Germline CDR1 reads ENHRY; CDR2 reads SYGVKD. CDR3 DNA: TGTGCCATCAGTGAAGGCCGGGGGATCTCCTATAATTCACCCCTCCACTTT. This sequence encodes CAISEGRGISYNSPLHF.

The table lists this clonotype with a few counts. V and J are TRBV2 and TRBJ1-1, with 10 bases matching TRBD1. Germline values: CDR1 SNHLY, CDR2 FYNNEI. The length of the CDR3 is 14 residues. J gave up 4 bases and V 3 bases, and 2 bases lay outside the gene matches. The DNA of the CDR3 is TGTGCCAGCAGTGACGGGACAGGGGCCACTGAAGCTTTCTTT. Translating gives CASSDGTGATEAFF.

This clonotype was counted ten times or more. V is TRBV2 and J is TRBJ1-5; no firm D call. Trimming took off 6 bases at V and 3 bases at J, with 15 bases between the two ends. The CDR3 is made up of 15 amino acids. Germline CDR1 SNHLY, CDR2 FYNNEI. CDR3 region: CASSLDWGTNQPQHF. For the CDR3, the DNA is TGTGCCAGCAGCCTCGATTGGGGAACCAATCAGCCCCAGCATTTT. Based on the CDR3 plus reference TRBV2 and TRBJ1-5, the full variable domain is EPEVTQTPSHQVTQMGQEVILRCVPISNHLYFYWYRQILGQKVEFLVSFYNNEISEKSEIFDDQFSVERPDGSNFTLKIRSTKLEDSAMYFCASSLDWGTNQPQHFGDGTRLSIL.

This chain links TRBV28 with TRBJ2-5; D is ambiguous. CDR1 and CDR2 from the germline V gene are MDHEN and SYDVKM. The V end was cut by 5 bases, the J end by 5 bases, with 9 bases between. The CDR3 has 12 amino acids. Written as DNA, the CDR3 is TGTGCCAGCAGTATGGCCGGGGAGACCCAGTACTTC. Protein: CASSMAGETQYF.

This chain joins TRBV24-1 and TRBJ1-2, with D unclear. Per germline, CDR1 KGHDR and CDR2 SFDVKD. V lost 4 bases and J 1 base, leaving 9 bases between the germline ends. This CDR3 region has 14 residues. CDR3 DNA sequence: TGTGCCACCAGTGAAGACGGGCTTAACTATGGCTACACCTTC. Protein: CATSEDGLNYGYTF.

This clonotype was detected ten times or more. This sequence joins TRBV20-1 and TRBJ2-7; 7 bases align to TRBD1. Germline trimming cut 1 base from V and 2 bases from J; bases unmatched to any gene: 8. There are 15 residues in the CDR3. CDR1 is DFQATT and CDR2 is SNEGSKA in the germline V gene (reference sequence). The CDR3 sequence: CSARAPEGQAYEQYF. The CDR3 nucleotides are TGCAGTGCTAGAGCCCCCGAAGGACAGGCCTACGAGCAGTACTTC.

The CDR3 loop is CASAGSYSNQPQHF. In nucleotides, the CDR3 is TGTGCCAGCGCCGGGTCGTATAGCAATCAGCCCCAGCATTTT. This chain joins TRBV6-1 and TRBJ1-5; no clear D. CDR3 length: 14 residues. Per the germline V gene, CDR1 is MNHNS and CDR2 is SASEGT. The V gene lost 8 bases and the J gene lost 0 bases, with 11 bases spanning the gap.

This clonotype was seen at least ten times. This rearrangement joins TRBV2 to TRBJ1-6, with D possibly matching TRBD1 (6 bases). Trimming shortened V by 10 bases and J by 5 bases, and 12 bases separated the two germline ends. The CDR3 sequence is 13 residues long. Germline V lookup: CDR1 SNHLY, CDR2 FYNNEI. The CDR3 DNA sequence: TGTGCCACCCATAGGGGGGATAATTCACCCCTCCACTTT. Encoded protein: CATHRGDNSPLHF.

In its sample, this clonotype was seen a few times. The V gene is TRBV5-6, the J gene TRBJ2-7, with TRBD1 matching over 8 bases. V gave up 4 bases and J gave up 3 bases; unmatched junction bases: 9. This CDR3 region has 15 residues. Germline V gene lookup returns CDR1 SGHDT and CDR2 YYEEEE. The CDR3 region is CASSPDRARYYEQYF. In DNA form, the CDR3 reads TGTGCCAGCAGCCCGGACAGGGCCCGCTACTACGAGCAGTACTTC. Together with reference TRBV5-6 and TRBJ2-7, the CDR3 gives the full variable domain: DAGVTQSPTHLIKTRGQQVTLRCSPKSGHDTVSWYQQALGQGPQFIFQYYEEEERQRGNFPDRFSGHQFPNYSSELNVNALLLGDSALYLCASSPDRARYYEQYFGPGTRLTVT.

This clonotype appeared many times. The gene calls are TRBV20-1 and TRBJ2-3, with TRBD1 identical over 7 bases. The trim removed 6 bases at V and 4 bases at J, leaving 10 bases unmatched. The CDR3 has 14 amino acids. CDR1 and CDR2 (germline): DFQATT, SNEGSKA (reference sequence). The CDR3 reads CSAGDSLTSDTQYF. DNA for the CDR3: TGCAGTGCCGGGGACAGTCTAACGTCAGATACGCAGTATTTT.

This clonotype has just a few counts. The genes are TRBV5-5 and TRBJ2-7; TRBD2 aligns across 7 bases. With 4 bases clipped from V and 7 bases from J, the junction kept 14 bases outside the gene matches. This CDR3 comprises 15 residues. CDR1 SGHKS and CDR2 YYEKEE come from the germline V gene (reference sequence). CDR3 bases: TGTGCCAGCAGCAGCGGGGCAGCCCCCTTTTTAGAGCAGTACTTC. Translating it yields CASSSGAAPFLEQYF.

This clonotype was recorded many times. CDR3 sequence: CASSGRVYTDTQYF. The CDR3 bases are TGTGCCAGCAGTGGCCGGGTCTACACAGATACGCAGTATTTT. The rearrangement joins TRBV6-1 to TRBJ2-3; D uncertain. The CDR3 is made up of 14 amino acids. Trimming cost V 4 bases and J 2 bases, with 10 bases left between them. Germline lookup yields CDR1 MNHNS and CDR2 SASEGT.

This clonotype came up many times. CDR3 coding DNA: TGTGCCAGCAGCTTGCCCGGGGGCGGGGAGACCCAGTACTTC. Translating it yields CASSLPGGGETQYF. This sequence joins TRBV7-2 and TRBJ2-5; D could derive from TRBD1 or TRBD2 (6 bases each). Trimming removed 3 bases at V and 5 bases at J, with 13 bases between. The CDR3 has 14 residues. Germline CDR1 reads SGHTA; CDR2 reads FQGNSA.

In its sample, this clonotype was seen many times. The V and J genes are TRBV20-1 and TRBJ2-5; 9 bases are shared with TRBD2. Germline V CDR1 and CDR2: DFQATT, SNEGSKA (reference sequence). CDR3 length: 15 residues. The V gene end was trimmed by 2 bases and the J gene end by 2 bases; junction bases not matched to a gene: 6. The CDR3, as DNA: TGCAGTGCTAGAAGGCGGGGGGGCGGGCAAGAGACCCAGTACTTC. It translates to CSARRRGGGQETQYF.

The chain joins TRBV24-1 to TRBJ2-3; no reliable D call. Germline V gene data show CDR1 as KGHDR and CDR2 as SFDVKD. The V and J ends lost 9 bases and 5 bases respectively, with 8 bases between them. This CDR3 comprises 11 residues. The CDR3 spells CATAREDTQYF. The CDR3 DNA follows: TGTGCCACCGCCCGAGAAGATACGCAGTATTTT.

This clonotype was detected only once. This CDR3 is CASSSPAGVGETQYF. In nucleotides, the CDR3 is TGTGCCAGCAGCTCCCCAGCGGGGGTAGGGGAGACCCAGTACTTC. The chain employs TRBV11-2 and TRBJ2-5, with 8 bases lining up with TRBD2. Germline V gene lookup returns CDR1 SGHAT and CDR2 FQNNGV. There are 15 residues in the CDR3. V was clipped by 4 bases and J by 5 bases; unmatched bases: 9. Full variable domain (remainder filled in from reference TRBV11-2 and TRBJ2-5): EAGVAQSPRYKIIEKRQSVAFWCNPISGHATLYWYQQILGQGPKLLIQFQNNGVVDDSQLPKDRFSAERLKGVDSTLKIQPAKLEDSAVYLCASSSPAGVGETQYFGPGTRLLVL.

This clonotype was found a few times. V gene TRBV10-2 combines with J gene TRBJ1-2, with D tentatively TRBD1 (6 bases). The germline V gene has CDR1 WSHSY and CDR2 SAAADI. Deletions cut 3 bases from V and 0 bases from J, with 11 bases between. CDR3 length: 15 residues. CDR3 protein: CASSDPGQTNYGYTF. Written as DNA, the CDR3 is TGCGCCAGCAGTGATCCCGGACAGACTAACTATGGCTACACCTTC.

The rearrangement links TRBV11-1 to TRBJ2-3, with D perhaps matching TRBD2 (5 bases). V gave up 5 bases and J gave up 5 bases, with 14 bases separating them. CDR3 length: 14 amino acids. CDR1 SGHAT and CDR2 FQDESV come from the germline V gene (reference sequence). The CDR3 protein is CASSRRAAGDTQYF. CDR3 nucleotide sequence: TGTGCCAGCAGCCGCCGGGCCGCGGGAGATACGCAGTATTTT.

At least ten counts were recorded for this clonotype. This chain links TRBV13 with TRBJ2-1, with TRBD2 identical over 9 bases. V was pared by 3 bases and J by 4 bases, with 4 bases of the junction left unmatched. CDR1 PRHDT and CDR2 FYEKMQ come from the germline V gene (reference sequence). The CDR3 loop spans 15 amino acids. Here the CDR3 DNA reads TGTGCCAGCAGCTTCCCTAGCGGGGAATACAATGAGCAGTTCTTC. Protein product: CASSFPSGEYNEQFF.

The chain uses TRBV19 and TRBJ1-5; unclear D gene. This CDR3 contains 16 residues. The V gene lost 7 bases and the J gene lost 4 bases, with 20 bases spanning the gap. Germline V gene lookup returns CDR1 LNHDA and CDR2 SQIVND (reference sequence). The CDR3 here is CASIDRRNRRNQPQHF. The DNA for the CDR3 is TGTGCCAGTATCGACCGCCGAAATAGGAGGAATCAGCCCCAGCATTTT.

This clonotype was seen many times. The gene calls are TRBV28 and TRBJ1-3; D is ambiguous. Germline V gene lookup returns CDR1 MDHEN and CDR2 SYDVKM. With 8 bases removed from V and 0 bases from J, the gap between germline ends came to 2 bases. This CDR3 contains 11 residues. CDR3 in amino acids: CASYSGNTIYF. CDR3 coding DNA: TGTGCCAGCTACTCTGGAAACACCATATATTTT.

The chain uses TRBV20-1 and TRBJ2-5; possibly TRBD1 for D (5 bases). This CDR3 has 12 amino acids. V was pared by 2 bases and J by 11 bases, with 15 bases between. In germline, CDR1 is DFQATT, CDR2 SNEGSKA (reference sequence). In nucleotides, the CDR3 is TGCAGTGCTAGATCGGTCCAGGGCGGTCAGTACTTC. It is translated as CSARSVQGGQYF.

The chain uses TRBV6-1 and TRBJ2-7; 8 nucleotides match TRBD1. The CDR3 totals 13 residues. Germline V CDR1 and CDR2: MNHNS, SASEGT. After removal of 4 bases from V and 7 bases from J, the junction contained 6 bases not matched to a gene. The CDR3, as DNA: TGTGCCAGCAGTGGGCAGGGGGCACGTGAGCAGTACTTC. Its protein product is CASSGQGAREQYF.

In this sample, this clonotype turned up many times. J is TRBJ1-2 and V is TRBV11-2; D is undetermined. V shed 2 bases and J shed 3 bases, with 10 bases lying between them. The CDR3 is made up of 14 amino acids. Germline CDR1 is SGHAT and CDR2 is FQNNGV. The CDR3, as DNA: TGTGCCAGCAGCTTAAATCCGGAGTACTATGGCTACACCTTC. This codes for CASSLNPEYYGYTF.